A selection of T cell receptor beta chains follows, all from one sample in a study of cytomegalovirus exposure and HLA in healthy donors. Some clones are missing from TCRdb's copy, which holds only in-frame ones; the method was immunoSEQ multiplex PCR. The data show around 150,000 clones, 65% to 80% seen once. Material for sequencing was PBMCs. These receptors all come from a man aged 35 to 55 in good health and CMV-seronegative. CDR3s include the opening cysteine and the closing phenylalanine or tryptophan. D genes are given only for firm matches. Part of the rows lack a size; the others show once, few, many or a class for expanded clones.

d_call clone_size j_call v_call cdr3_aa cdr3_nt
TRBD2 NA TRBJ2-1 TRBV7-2 CASSKRAGLAGTNEQFF TGTGCCAGCAGCAAGCGGGCAGGGCTAGCGGGAACCAATGAGCAGTTCTTC
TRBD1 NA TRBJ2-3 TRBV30 CACRDRVTDTQYF TGTGCCTGCCGGGACAGGGTGACAGATACGCAGTATTTT
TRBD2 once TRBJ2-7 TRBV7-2 CASRTTSGRFYEQYF TGTGCCAGCAGAACAACTAGCGGGAGGTTCTACGAGCAGTACTTC
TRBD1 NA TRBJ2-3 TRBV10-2 CASREGQSDTDTQYF TGCGCCAGCAGAGAGGGACAGTCCGACACAGATACGCAGTATTTT
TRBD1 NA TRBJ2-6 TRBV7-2 CASSFGSGTGANGLTF TGTGCCAGCAGTTTCGGCAGCGGGACAGGGGCCAACGGCCTGACTTTC
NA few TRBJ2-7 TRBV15 CATSRDREREQYF TGTGCCACCAGCAGAGATCGGGAGCGAGAGCAGTACTTC
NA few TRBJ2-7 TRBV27 CASRKEGGLSNEQYF TGTGCCAGCAGAAAGGAGGGAGGACTCTCGAACGAGCAGTACTTC
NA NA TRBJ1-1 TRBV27 CASSWRAAAEAFF TGTGCCAGCAGCTGGAGGGCCGCGGCTGAAGCTTTCTTT
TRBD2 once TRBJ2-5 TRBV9 CASSVDRLAGGVRETQYF TGTGCCAGCAGCGTAGATAGGCTAGCGGGAGGAGTCCGAGAGACCCAGTACTTC
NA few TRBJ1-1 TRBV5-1 CASSSVGAPNTEAFF TGCGCCAGCAGCTCTGTAGGGGCACCGAACACTGAAGCTTTCTTT
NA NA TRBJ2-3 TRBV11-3 CASSLGTGMSDTQYF TGTGCCAGCAGCCTCGGGACTGGGATGTCAGATACGCAGTATTTT
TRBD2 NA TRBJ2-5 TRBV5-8 CASGRLKRVGGETQYF TGTGCCAGCGGCCGCTTGAAGCGGGTGGGAGGGGAGACCCAGTACTTC
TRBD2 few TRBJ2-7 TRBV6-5 CASSSAGTSGYEQYF TGTGCCAGCAGTTCGGCCGGGACTAGCGGTTACGAGCAGTACTTC
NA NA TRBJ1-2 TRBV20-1 CSAWGRYGYTF TGCAGTGCTTGGGGGCGCTATGGCTACACCTTC
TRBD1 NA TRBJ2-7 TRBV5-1 CASSPTGVGYEQYF TGCGCCAGCAGCCCGACAGGGGTAGGTTACGAGCAGTACTTC